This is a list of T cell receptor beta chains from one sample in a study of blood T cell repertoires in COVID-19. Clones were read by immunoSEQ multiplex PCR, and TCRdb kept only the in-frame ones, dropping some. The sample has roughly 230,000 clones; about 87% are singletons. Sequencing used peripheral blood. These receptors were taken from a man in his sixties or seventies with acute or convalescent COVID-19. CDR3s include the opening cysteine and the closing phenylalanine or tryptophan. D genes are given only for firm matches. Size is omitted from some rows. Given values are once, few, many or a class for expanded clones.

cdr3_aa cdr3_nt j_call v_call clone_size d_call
CASSPYSSTEAFF TGTGCCAGCAGCCCTTACTCATCCACTGAAGCTTTCTTT TRBJ1-1 TRBV7-8 once .
CASSPLAGGEQFF TGTGCCAGCAGCCCACTAGCGGGAGGTGAGCAGTTCTTC TRBJ2-1 TRBV11-3 . TRBD2
CASIGGLAGNEQFF TGTGCCAGCATAGGAGGACTAGCGGGCAATGAGCAGTTCTTC TRBJ2-1 TRBV25-1 . TRBD2
CASSYTGTGYETNEKLFF TGTGCCAGCAGTTACACCGGGACAGGCTATGAAACTAATGAAAAACTGTTTTTT TRBJ1-4 TRBV5-5 . TRBD1
CASSPSGQETQYF TGTGCCAGCAGCCCGTCCGGGCAAGAGACCCAGTACTTC TRBJ2-5 TRBV7-3 . .
CATSDLLDRSRQFF TGTGCCACCAGTGATTTGCTGGACAGGTCGAGGCAGTTCTTC TRBJ2-1 TRBV24-1 . TRBD1
CASSQGWTGGSEQYF TGTGCCAGCAGCCAAGGGTGGACAGGGGGTTCCGAGCAGTACTTC TRBJ2-7 TRBV4-2 . TRBD1
CASSLERSTDTQYF TGCGCCAGCAGCTTGGAGCGGAGCACAGATACGCAGTATTTT TRBJ2-3 TRBV5-1 once .
CASSPLAPNSYNEQFF TGTGCCAGCAGCCCACTAGCACCGAACTCCTACAATGAGCAGTTCTTC TRBJ2-1 TRBV7-7 . .
CASSLIGQGNSPLHF TGTGCCAGCAGCCTGATAGGACAGGGGAACTCACCCCTCCACTTT TRBJ1-6 TRBV7-2 once TRBD1
CASSLQRGTYEQYF TGCGCCAGCAGCCTTCAGCGGGGGACCTACGAGCAGTACTTC TRBJ2-7 TRBV5-1 . TRBD2
CATSDLRTVSNQPQHF TGTGCCACCAGTGATTTAAGGACAGTTAGCAATCAGCCCCAGCATTTT TRBJ1-5 TRBV24-1 . .
CASSPDRGGYTF TGTGCCAGCAGCCCGGACAGGGGTGGCTACACCTTC TRBJ1-2 TRBV7-2 . TRBD1
CASTEPRGGNTGELFF TGTGCCAGCACCGAGCCCCGGGGGGGTAACACCGGGGAGCTGTTTTTT TRBJ2-2 TRBV7-8 . TRBD2
CASSSDRGGTDTQYF TGCGCCAGCAGCTCGGACAGGGGAGGCACAGATACGCAGTATTTT TRBJ2-3 TRBV5-1 . TRBD1
CASSKTSGSFEQFF TGTGCCAGCAGTAAGACTAGCGGGAGCTTCGAGCAGTTCTTC TRBJ2-1 TRBV6-6 . TRBD2
CASSLPGQGADTQYF TGTGCCAGCAGTTTACCGGGACAGGGCGCAGATACGCAGTATTTT TRBJ2-3 TRBV28 . TRBD1
CASSRDRGRQETQYF TGTGCCAGCAGTCGGGACAGGGGGCGGCAAGAGACCCAGTACTTC TRBJ2-5 TRBV7-9 . TRBD1
CASSQQGQAQGELFF TGCGCCAGCAGCCAACAAGGACAGGCGCAGGGGGAGCTGTTTTTT TRBJ2-2 TRBV4-1 . TRBD1
CASRRQGMNSPLHF TGTGCCAGTAGACGTCAGGGGATGAATTCACCCCTCCACTTT TRBJ1-6 TRBV19 . .
CASSLWVGASGIYEQYF TGTGCCAGCAGCCTATGGGTCGGGGCTAGCGGGATCTACGAGCAGTACTTC TRBJ2-7 TRBV5-6 . TRBD2
CASSLDSYEKLFF TGCGCCAGCAGCTTGGACAGTTATGAAAAACTGTTTTTT TRBJ1-4 TRBV5-1 . .
CASSSGLAGITDTQYF TGTGCCAGCAGCTCGGGACTAGCGGGAATCACAGATACGCAGTATTTT TRBJ2-3 TRBV7-2 . TRBD2
CASSLRETLGNYGYTF TGTGCCAGTAGTTTGCGGGAGACCCTAGGTAACTATGGCTACACCTTC TRBJ1-2 TRBV19 . .
CASSGLNQETQYF TGTGCCAGCTCGGGACTTAACCAAGAGACCCAGTACTTC TRBJ2-5 TRBV9 once .
CASSQLRTSGIETQYF TGTGCCAGCAGTCAACTCCGGACTAGCGGGATAGAGACCCAGTACTTC TRBJ2-5 TRBV27 few TRBD2
CASSPGTGGREKLFF TGCGCCAGCAGCCCCGGAACAGGGGGGCGAGAAAAACTGTTTTTT TRBJ1-4 TRBV5-1 . TRBD1
CASSQAPEARETQYF TGCGCCAGCAGCCAAGCCCCAGAGGCGAGAGAGACCCAGTACTTC TRBJ2-5 TRBV4-1 . .
CASSQGGGMNTEAFF TGTGCCAGCAGCCAGGGCGGCGGAATGAACACTGAAGCTTTCTTT TRBJ1-1 TRBV7-6 . .
CASRRTLNHFITTEAFF TGTGCCAGCAGGCGGACTCTCAACCATTTTATAACCACTGAAGCTTTCTTT TRBJ1-1 TRBV7-2 . .
CASSLGQYEAFF TGTGCCAGCAGCTTAGGACAGTATGAAGCTTTCTTT TRBJ1-1 TRBV12-3/TRBV12-4 . .
CASRPRIRTSGRSPEQYF TGTGCAAGTCGCCCGAGAATCCGGACTAGCGGGAGATCTCCGGAGCAGTACTTC TRBJ2-7 TRBV12-2 . .
CASSDRGMNTEAFF TGTGCCAGCAGCGACAGGGGGATGAACACTGAAGCTTTCTTT TRBJ1-1 TRBV13 . TRBD1
CATSDFARSYGYTF TGTGCCACCAGTGATTTTGCCAGAAGCTATGGCTACACCTTC TRBJ1-2 TRBV24-1 . .
CASIRASSRNYGYTF TGTGCCAGCATCAGGGCCTCGAGTAGAAACTATGGCTACACCTTC TRBJ1-2 TRBV28 . .
CASRSGTYITPSSEQFF TGCGCCAGCAGATCCGGGACTTACATTACCCCAAGTAGTGAGCAGTTCTTC TRBJ2-1 TRBV5-1 . .
CSVPGGGLGTEAFF TGCAGCGTCCCGGGGGGGGGTTTGGGCACTGAAGCTTTCTTT TRBJ1-1 TRBV29-1 . .
CASSTGLAGEQYF TGTGCCAGCAGTACGGGACTAGCGGGCGAGCAGTACTTC TRBJ2-7 TRBV2 . TRBD2
CASSPDREETQYF TGTGCCAGCAGCCCGGACAGGGAAGAGACCCAGTACTTC TRBJ2-5 TRBV11-2 few TRBD1
CASHSGTTPYNEQFF TGTGCCAGTCATTCCGGGACTACCCCCTACAATGAGCAGTTCTTC TRBJ2-1 TRBV5-4 . TRBD2
CSARTGPEQFF TGCAGTGCTCGGACAGGGCCTGAGCAGTTCTTC TRBJ2-1 TRBV20-1 . TRBD1
CASSLATQGIQYF TGTGCCAGCAGCTTGGCCACGCAGGGCATTCAGTACTTC TRBJ2-4 TRBV5-4 . .
CASSLVPGGSYEQYF TGCGCCAGCAGCTTGGTCCCAGGGGGCTCCTACGAGCAGTACTTC TRBJ2-7 TRBV5-1 once TRBD1
CASSPIARGLTDTQYF TGCGCCAGCAGCCCCATAGCCAGGGGGCTGACAGATACGCAGTATTTT TRBJ2-3 TRBV5-1 . TRBD1
CASRPTGGWADTQYF TGCGCCAGCAGACCGACAGGGGGTTGGGCAGATACGCAGTATTTT TRBJ2-3 TRBV5-1 . TRBD1
CASSYSSQGAYEQYF TGTGCCAGCAGTTACTCGAGCCAGGGGGCCTACGAGCAGTACTTC TRBJ2-7 TRBV6-5 . TRBD1
CASSPRVINYGYTF TGTGCCAGCAGCCCCCGGGTGATCAACTATGGCTACACCTTC TRBJ1-2 TRBV7-2 . .
CASSPGGTAYNEQFF TGTGCCAGCAGCCCGGGGGGCACAGCGTACAATGAGCAGTTCTTC TRBJ2-1 TRBV7-3 . .
CASRTPGRGSEAFF TGTGCCAGCAGGACGCCCGGGCGCGGGTCTGAAGCTTTCTTT TRBJ1-1 TRBV28 . .